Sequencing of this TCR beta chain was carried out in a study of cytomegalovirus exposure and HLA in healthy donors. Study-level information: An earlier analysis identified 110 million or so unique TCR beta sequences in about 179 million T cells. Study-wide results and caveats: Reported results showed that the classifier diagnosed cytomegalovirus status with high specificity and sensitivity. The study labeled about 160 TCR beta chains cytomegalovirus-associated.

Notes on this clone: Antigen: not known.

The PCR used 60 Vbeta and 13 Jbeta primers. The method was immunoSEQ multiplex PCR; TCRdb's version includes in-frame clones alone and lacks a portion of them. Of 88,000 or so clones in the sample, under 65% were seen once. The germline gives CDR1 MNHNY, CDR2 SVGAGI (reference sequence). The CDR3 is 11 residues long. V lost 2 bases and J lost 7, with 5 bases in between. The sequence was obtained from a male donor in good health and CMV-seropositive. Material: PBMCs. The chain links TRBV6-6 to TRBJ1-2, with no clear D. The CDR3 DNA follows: TGTGCCAGCAGTTACGGCGGTGGCTACACCTTC. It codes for CASSYGGGYTF.